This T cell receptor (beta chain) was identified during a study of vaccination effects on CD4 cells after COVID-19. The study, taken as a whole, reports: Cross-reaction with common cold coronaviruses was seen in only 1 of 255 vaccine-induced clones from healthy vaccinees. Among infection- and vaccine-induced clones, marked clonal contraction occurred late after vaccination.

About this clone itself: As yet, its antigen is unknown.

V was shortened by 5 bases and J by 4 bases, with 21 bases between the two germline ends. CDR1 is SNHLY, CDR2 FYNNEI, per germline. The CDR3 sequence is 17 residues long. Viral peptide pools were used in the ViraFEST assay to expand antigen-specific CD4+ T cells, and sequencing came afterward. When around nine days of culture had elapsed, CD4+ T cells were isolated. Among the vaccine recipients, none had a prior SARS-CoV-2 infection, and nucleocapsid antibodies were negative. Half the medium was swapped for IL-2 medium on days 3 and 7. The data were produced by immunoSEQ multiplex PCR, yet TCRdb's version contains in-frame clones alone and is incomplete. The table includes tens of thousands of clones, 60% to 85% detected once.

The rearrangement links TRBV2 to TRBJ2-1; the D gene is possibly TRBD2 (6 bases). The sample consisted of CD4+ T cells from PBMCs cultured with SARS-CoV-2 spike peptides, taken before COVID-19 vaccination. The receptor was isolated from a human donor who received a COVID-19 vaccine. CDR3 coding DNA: TGTGCCAGCAGTTCCCTCCCCCCGGCTAGCGTATACAATGAGCAGTTCTTC. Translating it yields CASSSLPPASVYNEQFF.